Each of the 22 T cell receptor beta chains below was sequenced from the same sample in a study of shared clonotypes between healthy human individuals. CD8 cells classed as naive were CD45RO-negative and positively selected for CCR7, excluding terminally differentiated effector memory CD45RA+ cells. Using immunoSEQ multiplex PCR, the repertoire was profiled, and TCRdb retains in-frame clones only, with some absent. The table lists roughly 2.1 million clones, around 93% of them singletons, with over 1.5% in the top ten. Sample: naive CD8+ T cells from PBMCs. The receptor set was obtained from a young man in good health. Some clones in this sample may be carry-over from other donors' samples.

V and J are TRBV14 and TRBJ2-5; tentatively, D is TRBD1 or TRBD2 (5 bases each). The CDR3 has 16 residues. V lost 0 bases to trimming and J lost 4 bases, with 15 bases between them. Germline V lookup: CDR1 SGHDN, CDR2 FVKESK. CDR3 nucleotides: TGTGCCAGCAGCCAAGATCTCGGGACCCGGCGAGAGACCCAGTACTTC. This codes for CASSQDLGTRRETQYF.

This chain links TRBV9 with TRBJ2-7, with D perhaps given as TRBD1 or TRBD2 (5 bases each). CDR1 is SGDLS and CDR2 is YYNGEE in the germline V gene. V was shortened by 0 bases and J by 0 bases, with 10 bases between the two germline ends. CDR3 size: 15 residues. CDR3 amino acids: CASSVEPGSSYEQYF. The CDR3 DNA is TGTGCCAGCAGCGTAGAGCCAGGGAGCTCCTACGAGCAGTACTTC.

The chain uses TRBV4-1 and TRBJ2-7, with a possible D match to TRBD1 (6 bases). Germline V CDR1 and CDR2: MGHRA, YSYEKL. The CDR3 is made up of 15 amino acids. Trimming stripped 2 bases from V and 4 bases from J, with 15 bases between. The CDR3 sequence: CASSQNLDRRYEQYF. CDR3 nucleotide sequence: TGCGCCAGCAGCCAAAACCTCGACAGGCGGTACGAGCAGTACTTC.

The rearrangement uses TRBV19 and TRBJ1-5; no definite D call. Germline V gene sequence: CDR1 LNHDA, CDR2 SQIVND (reference sequence). This CDR3 comprises 13 residues. Trimming pared 8 bases from V and 4 bases from J, leaving 12 bases between. The CDR3 DNA follows: TGTGCCAGTGGGGTCCCCTCAAATCAGCCCCAGCATTTT. Translating it yields CASGVPSNQPQHF.

The chain links TRBV7-9 to TRBJ1-1; no reliable D call. Germline CDR1 SEHNR, CDR2 FQNEAQ (reference sequence). V lost 5 bases to trimming and J lost 3 bases, with 10 bases between them. This CDR3 comprises 13 residues. The CDR3 sequence is CASSGPLDTEAFF. The CDR3 DNA reads TGTGCCAGCAGCGGCCCCTTAGACACTGAAGCTTTCTTT.

As for this clone: Other DNA sequences within the sample encode an identical CDR3. The CDR3 spells CASSYRGREQYF. The CDR3 DNA reads TGTGCCAGCAGTTACAGGGGTCGCGAGCAGTACTTC. The rearrangement links TRBV28 to TRBJ2-7, with 7 positions matching TRBD1. The junction had 3 bases not matched to a gene; V was cut back by 4 bases and J by 6 bases. The CDR3 consists of 12 residues. The germline CDR1 and CDR2 sequences are MDHEN and SYDVKM.

This rearrangement joins TRBV19 to TRBJ2-1, with 12 bases matching TRBD2. The V gene end was trimmed by 4 bases and the J gene end by 7 bases; junction bases not matched to a gene: 2. The CDR3 is made up of 14 amino acids. Germline V gene lookup returns CDR1 LNHDA and CDR2 SQIVND (reference sequence). Here the CDR3 reads CASSRLAGENEQFF. CDR3 bases: TGTGCCAGTAGTAGACTAGCGGGAGAGAATGAGCAGTTCTTC. Full variable domain (remainder filled in from reference TRBV19 and TRBJ2-1): DGGITQSPKYLFRKEGQNVTLSCEQNLNHDAMYWYRQDPGQGLRLIYYSQIVNDFQKGDIAEGYSVSREKKESFPLTVTSAQKNPTAFYLCASSRLAGENEQFFGPGTRLTVL.

This chain connects TRBV9 to TRBJ2-7, with 11 nucleotides matching TRBD1. Trimming took 3 bases from V and 0 from J; bases not matched to a gene: 5. Germline V gene data show CDR1 as SGDLS and CDR2 as YYNGEE. The CDR3 is 16 residues long. CDR3 sequence: CASSERGQGVSYEQYF. CDR3 bases: TGTGCCAGCAGCGAGCGGGGACAGGGGGTCTCCTACGAGCAGTACTTC.

This chain uses TRBV28 with TRBJ1-5, with D unresolved. The germline CDR1 and CDR2 sequences are MDHEN and SYDVKM. The CDR3 is made up of 15 amino acids. V was trimmed by 3 bases and J by 4 bases, leaving 13 bases between them. For the CDR3, the DNA is TGTGCCAGCAGTTTGGACGGGCTTGGGAATCAGCCCCAGCATTTT. Amino acids: CASSLDGLGNQPQHF. Complete variable domain (other parts from reference TRBV28 and TRBJ1-5): DVKVTQSSRYLVKRTGEKVFLECVQDMDHENMFWYRQDPGLGLRLIYFSYDVKMKEKGDIPEGYSVSREKKERFSLILESASTNQTSMYLCASSLDGLGNQPQHFGDGTRLSIL.

This chain joins TRBV28 and TRBJ2-7, with a possible D match to TRBD2 (6 bases). The CDR3 totals 13 residues. V was pared by 6 bases and J by 5 bases, with 14 bases between. The V gene's germline CDR1 is MDHEN and CDR2 SYDVKM. CDR3 nucleotides: TGTGCCAGCAGCCCCCGACTAGTCCACGAGCAGTACTTC. Protein sequence: CASSPRLVHEQYF.

The rearrangement uses TRBV29-1 and TRBJ2-7, with 8 nucleotides matching TRBD2. CDR1 SQVTM and CDR2 ANQGSEA come from the germline V gene. J gave up 7 bases and V 7 bases, and 6 bases lay outside the gene matches. The CDR3 has 11 amino acids. This CDR3 is CSAGGAGEQYF. CDR3 DNA: TGCAGCGCCGGGGGGGCCGGGGAGCAGTACTTC.

V and J are TRBV4-3 and TRBJ1-4; TRBD1 is a possible D gene (5 bases). V shed 4 bases and J shed 2 bases, with 8 bases lying between them. Germline V gene lookup returns CDR1 LGHNA and CDR2 YSLEER. The CDR3 runs 14 residues. This chain's CDR3 is CASSRGVTNEKLFF. The CDR3 DNA is TGCGCCAGCAGCCGAGGGGTGACTAATGAAAAACTGTTTTTT.

This chain joins TRBV5-8 and TRBJ2-7; TRBD1 is a possible D gene (6 bases). V was clipped by 4 bases and J by 5 bases, with 13 bases between them. Germline CDR1 SGHTS, CDR2 YDEGEE. This CDR3 contains 13 residues. The CDR3 sequence: CASSPQGSDEQYF. In nucleotides, the CDR3 is TGTGCCAGCAGCCCCCAGGGGTCTGACGAGCAGTACTTC.

The rearrangement uses TRBV29-1 and TRBJ1-1; D unresolved. CDR3 length: 12 residues. Germline assignment: CDR1 SQVTM and CDR2 ANQGSEA. Trimming cost V 4 bases and J 3 bases, with 9 bases left between them. The CDR3 bases are TGCAGCGTTGGAAAGGTGTACACTGAAGCTTTCTTT. This translates into CSVGKVYTEAFF.

The genes are TRBV5-6 and TRBJ2-7; D unresolved. CDR1 is SGHDT and CDR2 is YYEEEE in the germline V gene. The CDR3 loop spans 14 amino acids. Trimming stripped 2 bases from V and 0 bases from J, with 9 bases between. Here the CDR3 DNA reads TGTGCCAGCAGCTTAGGCAGGTTCTCCTACGAGCAGTACTTC. Translated: CASSLGRFSYEQYF.

The rearrangement links TRBV20-1 to TRBJ2-5, with D unclear. This CDR3 comprises 10 residues. Germline CDR1 reads DFQATT; CDR2 reads SNEGSKA (reference sequence). Trimming left V 3 bases short and J 7 bases short, with 6 bases between. This chain's CDR3 is CSASWGTQYF. CDR3 coding DNA: TGCAGTGCTAGTTGGGGGACCCAGTACTTC.

The chain has TRBV21-1 and TRBJ1-2; TRBD1, the table's D call, lacks a check against the DNA. TRBV21-1 is termed a pseudogene. The CDR3 loop spans 14 amino acids. CDR3 DNA sequence: TGTGCCAGCAGCAAAGCGCAAGGGGAAGGTGGCTACACCTTC. It codes for CASSKAQGEGGYTF.

The chain recombines TRBV11-2 with TRBJ2-2; TRBD1 or TRBD2 may be the D gene (6 bases each). Trimming took off 5 bases at V and 7 bases at J, with 17 bases between the two ends. Germline CDR1 reads SGHAT; CDR2 reads FQNNGV. The CDR3 has 15 residues. CDR3 DNA sequence: TGTGCCAGCAGCGGACGCGCGGGACATGTCGGGGAGCTGTTTTTT. This sequence encodes CASSGRAGHVGELFF.

The chain has TRBV7-9 and TRBJ2-1; D remains ambiguous. Germline V gene data show CDR1 as SEHNR and CDR2 as FQNEAQ (reference sequence). Trimming removed 3 bases at V and 5 bases at J, with 14 bases between. The CDR3 consists of 15 residues. The CDR3 DNA reads TGTGCCAGCAGCTTCCCTCCCGGCGGAGACAATGAGCAGTTCTTC. It is translated as CASSFPPGGDNEQFF.

For the CDR3, the DNA is TGCAGCGTTTATCCGGGACTATCAAATGAGCAGTTCTTC. Its translation: CSVYPGLSNEQFF. The chain joins TRBV29-1 to TRBJ2-1; 7 positions agree with TRBD2. Germline CDR1 is SQVTM and CDR2 is ANQGSEA. The CDR3 runs to 13 residues. After removal of 5 bases from V and 7 bases from J, the junction contained 8 bases not matched to a gene.

The V call is TRBV13, the J call TRBJ1-2; D might be TRBD1 (6 bases). The V gene's germline CDR1 is PRHDT and CDR2 FYEKMQ (reference sequence). There are 17 residues in the CDR3. The V gene lost 0 bases and the J gene lost 6 bases, with 20 bases spanning the gap. CDR3 sequence reads: CASSLGSGGEKGHGYTF. The CDR3 DNA is TGTGCCAGCAGCTTAGGTTCTGGGGGCGAGAAGGGGCATGGCTACACCTTC.

V gene TRBV7-9 combines with J gene TRBJ2-6; D is ambiguous. With 7 bases removed from V and 1 base from J, the gap between germline ends came to 11 bases. This CDR3 has 15 amino acids. Germline-derived CDR1 and CDR2 are SEHNR and FQNEAQ (reference sequence). CDR3 in amino acids: CASIKGRSGANVLTF. CDR3 DNA: TGTGCCAGCATAAAGGGTAGATCTGGGGCCAACGTCCTGACTTTC.